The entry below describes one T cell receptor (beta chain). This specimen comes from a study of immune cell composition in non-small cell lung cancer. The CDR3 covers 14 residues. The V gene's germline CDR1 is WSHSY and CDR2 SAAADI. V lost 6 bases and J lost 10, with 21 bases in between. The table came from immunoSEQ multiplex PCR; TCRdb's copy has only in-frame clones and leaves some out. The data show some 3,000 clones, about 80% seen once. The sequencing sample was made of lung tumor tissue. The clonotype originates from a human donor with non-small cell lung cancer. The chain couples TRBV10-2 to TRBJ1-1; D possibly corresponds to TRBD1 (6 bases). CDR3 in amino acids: CASRAGWQGPRAFF. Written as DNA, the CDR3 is TGCGCCAGCAGGGCCGGTTGGCAGGGGCCCCGAGCTTTCTTT.